These 30 T cell receptor beta chains were all obtained from the same sample, sequenced in a study of high-grade serous ovarian cancer treatment subgroups. Clones were sequenced by immunoSEQ multiplex PCR, and TCRdb holds only the in-frame ones, with some missing. The sample holds about 9,000 clones, more than 75% seen once. Tumor samples were obtained before definitive surgery or chemotherapy. Sequenced material: tumor tissue. All receptors derive from a human donor with high-grade serous ovarian cancer.

Comment on this clone: One end of the junction varies from germline; a read error may be responsible. This chain links TRBV25-1 with TRBJ1-3, with 7 positions matching TRBD1. Germline CDR1 and CDR2: MGHDK and SYGVNS. The CDR3 runs to 11 residues. This CDR3 is CASSEYGTVHF. The CDR3 DNA sequence: TGTGCCAGCAGTGAATATGGGACAGTCCATTTT.

This sequence joins TRBV13 and TRBJ1-1; D is uncertain. The germline V gene has CDR1 PRHDT and CDR2 FYEKMQ (reference sequence). The ends were cut back, 5 bases at V and 0 bases at J, with 16 bases in the middle. This CDR3 spans 16 amino acids. CDR3 sequence (DNA): TGTGCCAGCAGCCCAAGGTTAAGGGTGCTGAACACTGAAGCTTTCTTT. Residues: CASSPRLRVLNTEAFF.

The V and J genes are TRBV5-1 and TRBJ2-5; TRBD1 matches at 7 bases. CDR3 size: 14 residues. From germline, CDR1 is SGHRS and CDR2 YFSETQ. Trimming took 4 bases from V and 5 from J; bases not matched to a gene: 8. DNA for the CDR3: TGCGCCAGCAGCCGCGACAGGGAAAGGGAGACCCAGTACTTC. This sequence encodes CASSRDRERETQYF.

This chain joins TRBV7-2 and TRBJ2-2, with 15 bases lining up with TRBD2. The V gene end was trimmed by 6 bases and the J gene end by 3 bases; junction bases not matched to a gene: 2. The CDR3 is 16 residues long. Germline CDR1 and CDR2: SGHTA and FQGNSA. The CDR3 DNA reads TGTGCCAGCAGGGGGACTAGCGGGGGGTACACCGGGGAGCTGTTTTTT. It specifies CASRGTSGGYTGELFF.

The genes are TRBV21-1 and TRBJ2-1; TRBD2 is the table's D call and was not checked against the DNA. TRBV21-1 is a documented pseudogene. This CDR3 is 19 amino acids long. CDR3 nucleotides: TGTGCCAGCAGCAAAGCGCTAGCGGGGGGGTATGTGACCTACAATGAGCAGTTCTTC. The encoded protein is CASSKALAGGYVTYNEQFF.

The gene calls are TRBV6-5 and TRBJ2-7; a weak D match, TRBD2 (6 bases). V lost 2 bases and J 4 bases, leaving 15 bases between the germline ends. The CDR3 runs 15 residues. CDR1 and CDR2 (germline): MNHEY, SVGAGI. The CDR3 coding sequence is TGTGCCAGCAGTTACGACCCCGGGGGTGGTTACGAGCAGTACTTC. Translating gives CASSYDPGGGYEQYF.

This clone is termed large. In the same sample, other DNA sequences code for this CDR3. This chain joins TRBV29-1 and TRBJ1-1; 9 bases agree with TRBD1. The CDR3 spans 13 residues. Germline trimming cut 6 bases from V and 2 bases from J; bases unmatched to any gene: 4. CDR1 SQVTM and CDR2 ANQGSEA come from the germline V gene. DNA of the CDR3: TGCAGCGTCGGACAGGGGCGAAACACTGAAGCTTTCTTT. It codes for CSVGQGRNTEAFF.

This clone was seen a few times. The CDR3 nucleotides read TGCGCCAGCAGCGCGACCGGGAACCAAAATCAGCCCCAGCATTTT. Residues: CASSATGNQNQPQHF. J is TRBJ1-5 and V is TRBV5-1; no reliable D call. V was pared by 4 bases and J by 4 bases, with 15 bases between. CDR1 is SGHRS and CDR2 is YFSETQ in the germline V gene. The CDR3 runs 15 residues. The whole variable domain, filled in from reference TRBV5-1 and TRBJ1-5, reads KAGVTQTPRYLIKTRGQQVTLSCSPISGHRSVSWYQQTPGQGLQFLFEYFSETQRNKGNFPGRFSGRQFSNSRSEMNVSTLELGDSALYLCASSATGNQNQPQHFGDGTRLSIL.

This chain connects TRBV27 to TRBJ1-1; 7 bases line up with TRBD1. The CDR3 spans 18 residues. CDR1 is MNHEY and CDR2 is SMNVEV in the germline V gene (reference sequence). The junction had 14 bases not matched to a gene; V was cut back by 4 bases and J by 0 bases. CDR3 loop: CASSSLLGRDSVNTEAFF. As DNA, the CDR3 is TGTGCCAGCAGTTCACTTCTAGGACGGGACAGTGTGAACACTGAAGCTTTCTTT.

J is TRBJ1-2 and V is TRBV6-6, with D tentatively TRBD1 (5 bases). V was pared by 7 bases and J by 7 bases, with 16 bases between. This CDR3 spans 13 amino acids. Germline V gene sequence: CDR1 MNHNY, CDR2 SVGAGI (reference sequence). This CDR3 is CASTLGVTAGYTF. CDR3 DNA sequence: TGTGCCAGCACATTAGGGGTTACGGCTGGCTACACCTTC.

The DNA of the CDR3 is TGTGCCAGCAGCGTAAGACGACAAAGTCGGGCCAACGTCCTGACTTTC. Protein: CASSVRRQSRANVLTF. This chain links TRBV7-2 with TRBJ2-6; no clear D. Per the germline V gene, CDR1 is SGHTA and CDR2 is FQGNSA. V gave up 5 bases and J gave up 5 bases, with 16 bases separating them. This CDR3 comprises 16 residues.

The chain's CDR3 is CASSKGTSSSYNSPLHF. CDR3 DNA sequence: TGTGCCAGTAGTAAAGGGACTTCGAGCTCCTATAATTCACCCCTCCACTTT. This rearrangement joins TRBV19 to TRBJ1-6; D possibly corresponds to TRBD1 (5 bases). CDR1 is LNHDA, CDR2 SQIVND, per germline (reference sequence). The CDR3 sequence is 17 residues long. Trimming removed 4 bases from V and 0 bases from J, with 13 bases in between. Supplemented by reference TRBV19 and TRBJ1-6, the full variable domain reads DGGITQSPKYLFRKEGQNVTLSCEQNLNHDAMYWYRQDPGQGLRLIYYSQIVNDFQKGDIAEGYSVSREKKESFPLTVTSAQKNPTAFYLCASSKGTSSSYNSPLHFGNGTRLTVT.

V usage is TRBV25-1 and J usage is TRBJ2-7; possibly TRBD2 for D (6 bases). The germline V gene has CDR1 MGHDK and CDR2 SYGVNS. CDR3 size: 14 residues. V lost 3 bases to trimming and J lost 2 bases, with 11 bases between them. The CDR3 DNA reads TGTGCCAGCAGTGAGGGACTGGCCCCCTACGAGCAGTACTTC. Translated: CASSEGLAPYEQYF.

The chain recombines TRBV12-5 with TRBJ2-3; possibly TRBD1 or TRBD2 for D (7 bases each). V lost 0 bases, J lost 6 bases, and 13 bases lay in between. The CDR3 length is 15 residues. Germline-derived CDR1 and CDR2 are LGHNT and FRNRAP. This chain's CDR3 is CASGLVREGADTQYF. In DNA, the CDR3 is TGTGCTAGTGGTTTGGTTAGGGAGGGGGCGGATACGCAGTATTTT.

The V call is TRBV15, the J call TRBJ2-7, with unresolved D. The CDR3 covers 15 residues. Trimming left V 0 bases short and J 0 bases short, with 9 bases between. Germline CDR1 and CDR2: LNHNV and YYDKDF (reference sequence). CDR3 in amino acids: CATSRDRVASYEQYF. In DNA form, the CDR3 reads TGTGCCACCAGCAGAGATCGGGTGGCCTCCTACGAGCAGTACTTC.

The gene calls are TRBV5-1 and TRBJ2-5; TRBD2 agrees at 8 bases. The V gene's germline CDR1 is SGHRS and CDR2 YFSETQ. The ends lost 4 bases at V and 4 bases at J; junction bases unmatched: 18. CDR3 size: 18 residues. CDR3 sequence (DNA): TGCGCCAGCAGCGCAACGCGGGGGGCCGGTGGAGGTCCAGAGACCCAGTACTTC. It specifies CASSATRGAGGGPETQYF.

This sequence joins TRBV2 and TRBJ2-1, with 10 bases lining up with TRBD1. V was clipped by 10 bases and J by 3 bases; unmatched bases: 3. The germline CDR1 and CDR2 sequences are SNHLY and FYNNEI. This CDR3 is 13 amino acids long. CDR3 loop: CATRDRGYNEQFF. The CDR3 nucleotides are TGTGCCACCCGGGACAGGGGCTACAATGAGCAGTTCTTC.

J is TRBJ1-2 and V is TRBV4-3, with D unclear. With 5 bases removed from V and 2 bases from J, the gap between germline ends came to 9 bases. CDR3 length: 13 amino acids. Germline CDR1 reads LGHNA; CDR2 reads YSLEER. Here the CDR3 DNA reads TGCGCCAGCAGCAACCAGCCGAACTATGGCTACACCTTC. Translating gives CASSNQPNYGYTF.

This clone is termed medium-sized. This chain uses TRBV7-9 with TRBJ2-2; no clear D. In germline, CDR1 is SEHNR, CDR2 FQNEAQ (reference sequence). V lost 5 bases and J 7 bases, leaving 11 bases between the germline ends. The CDR3 contains 13 residues. DNA of the CDR3: TGTGCCAGCAGCCCCCAAATTGTCGGGGAGCTGTTTTTT. It specifies CASSPQIVGELFF.

With regard to this clone: One junction end does not reproduce the germline sequence, and a read error may be involved. CDR3 protein: CASSVGLSKYGYTF. In nucleotides, the CDR3 is TGTGCCAGCAGCGTCGGACTCTCTAAGTATGGCTACACCTTC. This chain connects TRBV9 to TRBJ1-2; D is ambiguous. The CDR3 sequence is 14 residues long. In germline, CDR1 is SGDLS, CDR2 YYNGEE.

This sequence joins TRBV11-3 and TRBJ2-3; D is unclear. Per germline, CDR1 SGHNT and CDR2 YENEEA. The CDR3 totals 15 residues. V lost 1 base and J 0 bases, leaving 8 bases between the germline ends. DNA for the CDR3: TGTGCCAGCAGCTTAGGTCCGTCTAGCACAGATACGCAGTATTTT. It yields the protein CASSLGPSSTDTQYF.

The chain uses TRBV5-6 and TRBJ1-2, with D possibly being TRBD1 (5 bases). This CDR3 has 16 amino acids. The V gene's germline CDR1 is SGHDT and CDR2 YYEEEE. Between the trimmed V and J ends, which lost 2 bases and 3 bases, there was a span of 17 bases. CDR3 loop: CASSFVQLRGHYGYTF. The CDR3 DNA sequence: TGTGCCAGCAGCTTCGTCCAACTCCGGGGACACTATGGCTACACCTTC.

The CDR3 protein is CASSQAHLQETQYF. The CDR3 coding sequence is TGTGCCAGCAGCCAAGCGCACCTCCAAGAGACCCAGTACTTC. The chain couples TRBV4-2 to TRBJ2-5; D call uncertain. CDR1 and CDR2 from the germline V gene are LGHNA and YNFKEQ. CDR3 length equals 14 residues. The V and J ends lost 1 base and 1 base respectively, with 7 bases between them.

The chain is built from TRBV9 and TRBJ2-3, with no clear D. This CDR3 contains 13 residues. V was pared by 0 bases and J by 10 bases, with 12 bases between. Germline V gene lookup returns CDR1 SGDLS and CDR2 YYNGEE. This CDR3 reads CASSVEDGDAQYF. In nucleotides, the CDR3 is TGTGCCAGCAGCGTAGAAGATGGCGACGCGCAGTATTTT. The full variable domain, completed using reference TRBV9 and TRBJ2-3, is DSGVTQTPKHLITATGQRVTLRCSPRSGDLSVYWYQQSLDQGLQFLIQYYNGEERAKGNILERFSAQQFPDLHSELNLSSLELGDSALYFCASSVEDGDAQYFGPGTRLTVL.

This chain uses TRBV7-9 with TRBJ1-2; possible D gene TRBD1, 6 bases. Trimming left V 5 bases short and J 2 bases short, with 18 bases between. The CDR3 is 16 residues long. From germline, CDR1 is SEHNR and CDR2 FQNEAQ (reference sequence). In DNA, the CDR3 is TGTGCCAGCAGCAGTCCCGACAGGCCTGGCAACTATGGCTACACCTTC. It specifies CASSSPDRPGNYGYTF.

The rearrangement links TRBV6-5 to TRBJ1-3; D is ambiguous. V was cut by 2 bases and J by 0 bases, with 8 bases left in between. The CDR3 contains 15 residues. The V gene's germline CDR1 is MNHEY and CDR2 SVGAGI. The CDR3 protein is CASSYRGGSGNTIYF. The DNA of the CDR3 is TGTGCCAGCAGTTACCGCGGCGGCTCTGGAAACACCATATATTTT.

The V call is TRBV18, the J call TRBJ2-5, with TRBD1 matching over 8 bases. The germline CDR1 and CDR2 sequences are KGHSH and LQKENI. The ends lost 5 bases at V and 2 bases at J; junction bases unmatched: 4. The CDR3 loop spans 14 amino acids. Written as DNA, the CDR3 is TGTGCCAGCTCAGGAGGGACAGGACAAGAGACCCAGTACTTC. Translated, it gives CASSGGTGQETQYF.

This chain connects TRBV5-1 to TRBJ2-3; D gene ambiguous. This CDR3 has 14 amino acids. With 4 bases removed from V and 5 bases from J, the gap between germline ends came to 14 bases. The V gene's germline CDR1 is SGHRS and CDR2 YFSETQ. The CDR3 protein is CASSMIMKGDTQYF. The CDR3 DNA sequence: TGCGCCAGCAGCATGATAATGAAAGGAGATACGCAGTATTTT.

This chain connects TRBV19 to TRBJ2-3, with 13 bases aligning to TRBD2. The CDR3 consists of 17 residues. Germline V gene sequence: CDR1 LNHDA, CDR2 SQIVND (reference sequence). Germline trimming cut 3 bases from V and 6 bases from J; bases unmatched to any gene: 9. CDR3 region: CASSMRELAGGPDTQYF. The CDR3 region has the DNA TGTGCCAGTAGTATGAGAGAACTAGCGGGGGGGCCCGATACGCAGTATTTT.

This chain connects TRBV29-1 to TRBJ2-3, with TRBD1 matching over 7 bases. The CDR3 is 13 amino acids. Unmatched junction bases numbered 5, after V lost 7 bases and J lost 1 base. Germline CDR1 is SQVTM and CDR2 is ANQGSEA. CDR3 sequence: CSGSGTGTDTQYF. CDR3 in DNA: TGCAGCGGCTCCGGGACAGGCACAGATACGCAGTATTTT.